The clone carrying this T cell receptor (beta chain) was seen a few times. This sample was taken from a study of patients and donors after allogeneic stem cell transplantation. TCRdb fed the RT-PCR reads into MiXCR, producing one record per CDR3 protein. The sample lists roughly 960,000 distinct CDR3 sequences, under 20% occurring once. The receptor comes from a human donor who was either an allogeneic HSCT recipient or a stem cell or donor lymphocyte infusion donor (not recorded which). It is not recorded whose cells these are; they may come from a transplant donor. Sequencing input: blood, either unsorted or a sorted T cell fraction (not recorded which).

The CDR3 sequence is CSVEAPDRVNYGYTF. The CDR3 bases are TGCAGCGTTGAAGCCCCCGACAGGGTAAACTATGGCTACACCTTC. J is TRBJ1-2 and V is TRBV29-1, with 7 bases that match TRBD1. The CDR3 spans 15 residues. Germline V CDR1 and CDR2: SQVTM, ANQGSEA. Trimming took 1 base from V and 2 from J; bases not matched to a gene: 7.